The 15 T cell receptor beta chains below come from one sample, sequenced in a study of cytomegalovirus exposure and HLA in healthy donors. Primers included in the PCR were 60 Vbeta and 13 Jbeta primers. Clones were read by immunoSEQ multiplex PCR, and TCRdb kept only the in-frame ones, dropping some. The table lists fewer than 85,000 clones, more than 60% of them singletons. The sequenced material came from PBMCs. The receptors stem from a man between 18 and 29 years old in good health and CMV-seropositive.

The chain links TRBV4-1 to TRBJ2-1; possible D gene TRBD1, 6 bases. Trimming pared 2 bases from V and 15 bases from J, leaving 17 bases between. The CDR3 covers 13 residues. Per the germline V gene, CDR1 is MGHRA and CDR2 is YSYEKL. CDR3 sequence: CASSQNTGRGRFF. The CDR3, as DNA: TGCGCCAGCAGCCAAAATACAGGGAGAGGTCGGTTCTTC.

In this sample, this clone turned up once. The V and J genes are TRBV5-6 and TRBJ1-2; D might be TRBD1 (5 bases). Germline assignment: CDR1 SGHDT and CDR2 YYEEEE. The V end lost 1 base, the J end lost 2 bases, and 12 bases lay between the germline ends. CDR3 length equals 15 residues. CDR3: CASSLSPGRNYGYTF. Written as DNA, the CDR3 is TGTGCCAGCAGCTTGAGTCCAGGGAGGAACTATGGCTACACCTTC.

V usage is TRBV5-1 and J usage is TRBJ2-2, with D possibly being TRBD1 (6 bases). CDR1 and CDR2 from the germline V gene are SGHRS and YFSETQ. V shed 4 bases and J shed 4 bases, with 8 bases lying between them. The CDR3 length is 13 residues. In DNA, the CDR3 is TGCGCCAGCAGCCTAGGGGGCACCGGGGAGCTGTTTTTT. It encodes CASSLGGTGELFF.

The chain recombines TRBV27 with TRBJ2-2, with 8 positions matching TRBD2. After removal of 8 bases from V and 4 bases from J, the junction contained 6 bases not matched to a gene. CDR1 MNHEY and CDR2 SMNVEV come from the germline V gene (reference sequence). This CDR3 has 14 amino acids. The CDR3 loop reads CASSGLGITGELFF. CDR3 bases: TGTGCCAGCTCGGGACTAGGAATCACCGGGGAGCTGTTTTTT.

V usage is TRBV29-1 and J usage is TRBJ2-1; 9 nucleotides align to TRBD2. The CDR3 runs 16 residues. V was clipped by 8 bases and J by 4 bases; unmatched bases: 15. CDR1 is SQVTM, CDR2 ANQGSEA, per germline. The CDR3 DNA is TGCAGCCTATTGGGCCATGGACTAGCGAGTTACAATGAGCAGTTCTTC. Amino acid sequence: CSLLGHGLASYNEQFF.

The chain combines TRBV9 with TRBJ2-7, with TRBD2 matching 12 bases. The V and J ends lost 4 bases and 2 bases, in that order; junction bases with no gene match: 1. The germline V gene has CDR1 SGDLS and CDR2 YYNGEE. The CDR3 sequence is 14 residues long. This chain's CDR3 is CASSPSGRAYEQYF. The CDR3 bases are TGTGCCAGCAGCCCTAGCGGGAGGGCCTACGAGCAGTACTTC.

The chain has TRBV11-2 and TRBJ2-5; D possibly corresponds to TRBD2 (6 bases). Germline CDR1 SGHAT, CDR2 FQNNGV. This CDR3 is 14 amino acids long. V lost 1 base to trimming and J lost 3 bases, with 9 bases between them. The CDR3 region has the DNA TGTGCCAGCAGCTTAGGGGGGGAGGAAGAGACCCAGTACTTC. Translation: CASSLGGEEETQYF.

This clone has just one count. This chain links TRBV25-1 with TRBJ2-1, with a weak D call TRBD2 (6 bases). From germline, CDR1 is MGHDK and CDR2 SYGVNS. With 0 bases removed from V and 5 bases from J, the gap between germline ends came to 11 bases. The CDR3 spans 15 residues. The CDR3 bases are TGTGCCAGCAGTGAATATGAGGGAGGAGACAATGAGCAGTTCTTC. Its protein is CASSEYEGGDNEQFF.

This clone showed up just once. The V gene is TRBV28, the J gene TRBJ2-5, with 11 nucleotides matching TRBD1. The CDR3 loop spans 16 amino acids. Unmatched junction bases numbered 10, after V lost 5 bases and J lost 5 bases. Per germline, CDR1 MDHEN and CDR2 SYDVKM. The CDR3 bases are TGTGCCAGCAGTCCCCTGGGACAGGGGGATGCGGAGACCCAGTACTTC. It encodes CASSPLGQGDAETQYF. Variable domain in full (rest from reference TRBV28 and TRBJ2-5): DVKVTQSSRYLVKRTGEKVFLECVQDMDHENMFWYRQDPGLGLRLIYFSYDVKMKEKGDIPEGYSVSREKKERFSLILESASTNQTSMYLCASSPLGQGDAETQYFGPGTRLLVL.

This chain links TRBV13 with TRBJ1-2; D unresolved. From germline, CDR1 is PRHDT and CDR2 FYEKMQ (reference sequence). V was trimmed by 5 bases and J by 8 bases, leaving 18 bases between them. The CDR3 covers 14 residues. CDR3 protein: CASSHTGPRGGYTF. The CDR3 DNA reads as TGTGCCAGCAGCCACACCGGGCCCCGAGGGGGCTACACCTTC.

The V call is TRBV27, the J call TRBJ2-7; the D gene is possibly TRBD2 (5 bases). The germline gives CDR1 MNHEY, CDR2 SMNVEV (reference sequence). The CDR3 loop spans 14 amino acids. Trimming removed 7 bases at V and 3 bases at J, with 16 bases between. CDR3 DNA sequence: TGTGCCAGCATGGCTACCACGACTAACTACGAGCAGTACTTC. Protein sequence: CASMATTTNYEQYF.

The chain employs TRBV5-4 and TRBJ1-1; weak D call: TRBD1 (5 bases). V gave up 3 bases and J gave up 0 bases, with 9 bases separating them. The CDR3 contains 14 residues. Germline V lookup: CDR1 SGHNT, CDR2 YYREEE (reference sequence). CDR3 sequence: CASSSRTLNTEAFF. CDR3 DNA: TGTGCCAGCAGCTCCAGGACATTGAACACTGAAGCTTTCTTT.

The CDR3 spells CASSSFRDRGTEAFF. The DNA for the CDR3 is TGTGCCAGCAGCTCTTTCCGGGACAGGGGCACTGAAGCTTTCTTT. The V call is TRBV7-9, the J call TRBJ1-1, with 10 nucleotides matching TRBD1. V was clipped by 4 bases and J by 4 bases; unmatched bases: 6. Germline CDR1 and CDR2: SEHNR and FQNEAQ (reference sequence). CDR3 size: 15 residues. Full variable domain (missing parts from reference TRBV7-9 and TRBJ1-1): DTGVSQNPRHKITKRGQNVTFRCDPISEHNRLYWYRQTLGQGPEFLTYFQNEAQLEKSRLLSDRFSAERPKGSFSTLEIQRTEQGDSAMYLCASSSFRDRGTEAFFGQGTRLTVV.

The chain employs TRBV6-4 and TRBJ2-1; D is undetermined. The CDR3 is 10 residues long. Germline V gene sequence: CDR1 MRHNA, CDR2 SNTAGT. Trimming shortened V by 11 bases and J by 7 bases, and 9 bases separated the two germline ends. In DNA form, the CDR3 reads TGTGCCCGACCGGGTAATGAGCAGTTCTTC. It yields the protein CARPGNEQFF.

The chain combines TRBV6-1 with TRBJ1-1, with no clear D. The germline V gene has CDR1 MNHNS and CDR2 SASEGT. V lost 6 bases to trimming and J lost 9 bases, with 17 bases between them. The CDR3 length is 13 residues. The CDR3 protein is CASRLEGESKAFF. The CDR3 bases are TGTGCCAGCAGGCTGGAGGGAGAATCTAAAGCTTTCTTT.